The 9 T cell receptor beta chains listed next were all sequenced from one sample in a study of shared clonotypes between healthy human individuals. The method was immunoSEQ multiplex PCR; TCRdb's version includes in-frame clones alone and lacks a portion of them. The sample lists some 2.1 million clones, around 95% occurring once. The sample taken for sequencing was naive CD4+ T cells sorted from blood. Specified subset: CD45RA+ positively selected. The receptors derive from a man between 18 and 35 years old in good health.

This chain joins TRBV5-7 and TRBJ1-5, with D hard to call. TRBV5-7 falls under the ORF class, with uncertain function. CDR3 length: 15 residues. Trimming removed 4 bases at V and 4 bases at J, with 15 bases between. CDR3 DNA sequence: TGTGCCAGCAGCCTATTAGTCCCGGGGAATCAGCCCCAGCATTTT. Translating gives CASSLLVPGNQPQHF.

The rearrangement links TRBV28 to TRBJ2-7; a possible D gene is TRBD1 (6 bases). V lost 2 bases, J lost 3 bases, and 14 bases lay in between. Germline V lookup: CDR1 MDHEN, CDR2 SYDVKM. The CDR3 length is 15 residues. CDR3 sequence reads: CASSLGKGQRYEQYF. As DNA, the CDR3 is TGTGCCAGCAGTTTAGGTAAGGGACAACGCTACGAGCAGTACTTC.

V and J are TRBV6-1 and TRBJ2-5, with TRBD2 as a possible D gene (5 bases). V lost 6 bases and J 5 bases, leaving 13 bases between the germline ends. The CDR3 extends over 13 amino acids. Germline V gives CDR1 MNHNS, CDR2 SASEGT. The CDR3 loop is CASSGLLAETQYF. DNA of the CDR3: TGTGCCAGCAGCGGACTGTTGGCGGAGACCCAGTACTTC.

The rearrangement links TRBV18 to TRBJ2-3; perhaps TRBD1 as D (5 bases). V lost 3 bases and J 0 bases, leaving 10 bases between the germline ends. CDR1 is KGHSH and CDR2 is LQKENI in the germline V gene. This CDR3 is built from 15 residues. The CDR3 region is CASSPDSLSTDTQYF. DNA of the CDR3: TGTGCCAGCTCACCCGACAGTCTAAGCACAGATACGCAGTATTTT.

The V and J genes are TRBV10-3 and TRBJ2-3; TRBD1 aligns across 11 bases. The CDR3 length is 15 residues. CDR1 and CDR2 from the germline V gene are ENHRY and SYGVKD. V gave up 5 bases and J gave up 5 bases; unmatched junction bases: 6. The CDR3 region is CAISTGQGAGDTQYF. The CDR3, as DNA: TGTGCCATCAGTACAGGACAGGGGGCAGGAGATACGCAGTATTTT.

This chain uses TRBV30 with TRBJ2-3, with TRBD2 as a possible D gene (5 bases). The CDR3 spans 13 residues. The germline V and J ends were trimmed by 0 bases and 6 bases, with 10 bases remaining between them. Per germline, CDR1 GTSNPN and CDR2 SVGIG (reference sequence). The CDR3 region is CAWSVLGSDTQYF. The CDR3 DNA is TGTGCCTGGAGTGTACTAGGGTCGGATACGCAGTATTTT.

The chain uses TRBV27 and TRBJ2-3, with D possibly TRBD2 on 5 matching bases. The CDR3 has 13 residues. Germline V lookup: CDR1 MNHEY, CDR2 SMNVEV (reference sequence). V was clipped by 2 bases and J by 6 bases, with 9 bases between them. The chain's CDR3 is CASSLASGDTQYF. DNA for the CDR3: TGTGCCAGCAGTTTAGCGTCGGGGGATACGCAGTATTTT.

The J gene is TRBJ1-2, the V gene TRBV11-2; D is possibly TRBD1 (6 bases). With 9 bases removed from V and 4 bases from J, the gap between germline ends came to 12 bases. CDR1 is SGHAT and CDR2 is FQNNGV in the germline V gene. CDR3 length: 12 residues. Here the CDR3 reads CASSGGGYGYTF. CDR3 nucleotide sequence: TGTGCCAGTTCCGGGGGCGGCTATGGCTACACCTTC. The whole variable domain, filled in from reference TRBV11-2 and TRBJ1-2, reads EAGVAQSPRYKIIEKRQSVAFWCNPISGHATLYWYQQILGQGPKLLIQFQNNGVVDDSQLPKDRFSAERLKGVDSTLKIQPAKLEDSAVYLCASSGGGYGYTFGSGTRLTVV.

Only one count was recorded for this clone. The chain carries TRBV6-5 and TRBJ2-5; 13 positions agree with TRBD2. This CDR3 has 15 residues. Unmatched junction bases numbered 1, after V lost 3 bases and J lost 3 bases. Germline V gene sequence: CDR1 MNHEY, CDR2 SVGAGI. CDR3 region: CASSYGTSGEETQYF. The CDR3 DNA reads TGTGCCAGCAGTTATGGGACTAGCGGGGAAGAGACCCAGTACTTC.